Listed below are T cell receptor beta chains from one sample, sequenced in a study of shared clonotypes between healthy human individuals. The protocol was immunoSEQ multiplex PCR, while the TCRdb copy is restricted to in-frame clones and leaves out a portion. The sample lists roughly 1,800,000 clones; roughly 94% were seen once. Input material: naive CD8+ T cells sorted from blood. All receptors come from a man between 18 and 29 years old in good health. CDR3s include the opening cysteine and the closing phenylalanine or tryptophan. Each record gives: J gene, V gene, D gene, clone size, CDR3 protein, CDR3 DNA. D genes are given only for firm matches. Clone sizes are given selectively: once, few, many, or a class where the clone is expanded.

>TRBJ2-1|TRBV14|TRBD2|.
CASSPLSSGYNEQFF
TGTGCCAGCAGCCCCCTCTCTAGCGGATACAATGAGCAGTTCTTC
>TRBJ1-4|TRBV27|TRBD1|.
CASSWTGGHNEKLFF
TGTGCCAGCAGTTGGACAGGGGGGCATAATGAAAAACTGTTTTTT
>TRBJ1-2|TRBV7-3|.|once
CASSPRDGTYPYGYTF
TGTGCCAGCAGCCCCCGGGACGGAACATATCCCTATGGCTACACCTTC
>TRBJ1-1|TRBV6-1|.|.
CASSPLGTEAFF
TGTGCCAGCAGTCCCCTCGGCACTGAAGCTTTCTTT
>TRBJ1-2|TRBV11-2|TRBD1|few
CASSGGTGYGYTF
TGTGCCAGCAGCGGAGGGACAGGATATGGCTACACCTTC
>TRBJ1-3|TRBV30|.|.
CAWSTSGSGNTIYF
TGTGCCTGGAGTACATCAGGGTCTGGAAACACCATATATTTT
>TRBJ1-5|TRBV4-1|TRBD1|.
CASSQEQGAYNQPQHF
TGCGCCAGCAGCCAAGAACAGGGGGCGTACAATCAGCCCCAGCATTTT
>TRBJ1-4|TRBV28|TRBD1|once
CASSLFFGTDSTNEKLFF
TGTGCCAGCAGTTTATTTTTTGGGACAGACTCAACTAATGAAAAACTGTTTTTT
>TRBJ2-6|TRBV13|.|.
CASSLGQGYSGANVLTF
TGTGCCAGCAGCTTAGGCCAGGGTTACTCTGGGGCCAACGTCCTGACTTTC
>TRBJ2-7|TRBV10-1|TRBD1|.
CASGTGSYEQYF
TGCGCCAGCGGGACAGGGTCCTACGAGCAGTACTTC
>TRBJ2-7|TRBV18|.|once
CASSAGWGPYEQYF
TGTGCCAGCTCAGCAGGGTGGGGGCCCTACGAGCAGTACTTC
>TRBJ2-3|TRBV7-6|.|.
CANLLGGDTQYF
TGTGCCAACTTATTGGGGGGCGATACGCAGTATTTT
>TRBJ2-6|TRBV28|.|.
CASSLTGADGANVLTF
TGTGCCAGCAGTTTGACGGGTGCGGATGGGGCCAACGTCCTGACTTTC
>TRBJ2-1|TRBV19|TRBD2|.
CASSSHVAGGDHNEQFF
TGTGCCAGTAGTTCCCATGTGGCGGGAGGGGACCACAATGAGCAGTTCTTC
>TRBJ2-1|TRBV28|.|once
CASSVQGYREQFF
TGTGCCAGCAGTGTCCAGGGGTATCGGGAGCAGTTCTTC
>TRBJ2-7|TRBV4-3|TRBD2|once
CASSQTFTSGVYEQYF
TGCGCCAGCAGCCAAACATTCACTAGCGGGGTCTACGAGCAGTACTTC
>TRBJ2-7|TRBV11-2|.|.
CASSFGRGYEQYF
TGTGCCAGCAGCTTTGGTCGGGGCTACGAGCAGTACTTC
>TRBJ2-7|TRBV11-2|TRBD2|.
CASSFGTSDYEQYF
TGTGCCAGCAGCTTTGGGACTAGCGACTACGAGCAGTACTTC
>TRBJ2-7|TRBV13|.|.
CASSLGRRGPSYEQYF
TGTGCCAGCAGCTTAGGCAGAAGGGGTCCTTCCTACGAGCAGTACTTC
>TRBJ2-7|TRBV10-1|TRBD1|few
CASSEEQGRAYEQYF
TGCGCCAGCAGTGAGGAACAGGGGCGGGCCTACGAGCAGTACTTC
>TRBJ1-1|TRBV4-1|TRBD1|once
CASSQGPGQGNTEAFF
TGCGCCAGCAGCCAAGGTCCGGGACAGGGGAACACTGAAGCTTTCTTT
>TRBJ2-3|TRBV2|.|.
CASSESQLTDTQYF
TGTGCCAGCAGTGAAAGCCAGCTCACAGATACGCAGTATTTT
>TRBJ2-7|TRBV28|.|few
CASSLLGEQYF
TGTGCCAGCAGTTTATTGGGAGAGCAGTACTTC
>TRBJ2-3|TRBV6-5|.|.
CASSYRGATDTQYF
TGTGCCAGCAGTTACCGGGGGGCGACAGATACGCAGTATTTT
>TRBJ2-7|TRBV19|.|.
CASRVVAGDSYEQYF
TGTGCCAGTAGGGTCGTGGCAGGAGACTCCTACGAGCAGTACTTC
>TRBJ2-2|TRBV4-1|TRBD1|few
CASSQGQGNTGELFF
TGCGCCAGCAGCCAAGGACAGGGGAACACCGGGGAGCTGTTTTTT
>TRBJ2-2|TRBV9|.|.
CASSQDLGELFF
TGTGCCAGCAGCCAGGACCTCGGGGAGCTGTTTTTT
>TRBJ1-2|TRBV13|TRBD1|.
CASSRGGDGYTF
TGTGCCAGCAGTAGAGGGGGCGATGGCTACACCTTC
>TRBJ2-7|TRBV6-6|.|.
CASIPAPSYEQYF
TGTGCCAGCATTCCTGCCCCCTCCTACGAGCAGTACTTC
>TRBJ2-1|TRBV6-5|.|.
CASSYWVMERRRQFF
TGTGCCAGCAGTTACTGGGTCATGGAGCGAAGGAGGCAGTTCTTC
>TRBJ2-7|TRBV11-1|.|.
CASSWDHSYEQYF
TGTGCCAGCAGCTGGGACCACTCCTACGAGCAGTACTTC
>TRBJ2-7|TRBV6-9|.|.
CASSAQVGRRLSSYEQYF
TGTGCCAGCAGCGCCCAGGTAGGGCGGCGCTTAAGCTCCTACGAGCAGTACTTC
>TRBJ2-2|TRBV6-1|.|.
CATKTIWGTGELFF
TGTGCCACCAAAACCATCTGGGGGACCGGGGAGCTGTTTTTT
>TRBJ2-7|TRBV10-2|TRBD2|once
CASSEGTSGTQEQYF
TGCGCCAGCAGTGAGGGGACTAGCGGGACCCAAGAGCAGTACTTC
>TRBJ2-7|TRBV5-5|.|.
CASSSNGQGYEQYF
TGTGCCAGCAGCTCCAATGGGCAGGGCTACGAGCAGTACTTC
>TRBJ1-1|TRBV7-9|TRBD1|.
CASSLEGQGGTEAFF
TGTGCCAGCAGCTTAGAAGGACAGGGTGGCACTGAAGCTTTCTTT
>TRBJ2-7|TRBV5-5|TRBD2|.
CASSLEFSGRDEQYF
TGTGCCAGCAGCTTGGAGTTCTCCGGGAGGGACGAGCAGTACTTC
>TRBJ2-2|TRBV7-9|.|.
CASSLDWAGSYTGELFF
TGTGCCAGCAGCTTAGATTGGGCGGGCTCCTACACCGGGGAGCTGTTTTTT
>TRBJ1-1|TRBV6-5|TRBD1|.
CASSFRQGSPEAFF
TGTGCCAGCAGTTTTCGACAGGGGAGCCCTGAAGCTTTCTTT
>TRBJ2-7|TRBV30|.|.
CAWSMGDEQYF
TGTGCCTGGAGTATGGGTGACGAGCAGTACTTC
>TRBJ2-3|TRBV27|TRBD2|.
CATASGTDTQYF
TGTGCCACGGCTAGCGGGACAGATACGCAGTATTTT
>TRBJ1-2|TRBV6-6|.|.
CASHTTEGRTLYGYTF
TGTGCCAGCCACACCACCGAGGGACGGACCCTCTATGGCTACACCTTC